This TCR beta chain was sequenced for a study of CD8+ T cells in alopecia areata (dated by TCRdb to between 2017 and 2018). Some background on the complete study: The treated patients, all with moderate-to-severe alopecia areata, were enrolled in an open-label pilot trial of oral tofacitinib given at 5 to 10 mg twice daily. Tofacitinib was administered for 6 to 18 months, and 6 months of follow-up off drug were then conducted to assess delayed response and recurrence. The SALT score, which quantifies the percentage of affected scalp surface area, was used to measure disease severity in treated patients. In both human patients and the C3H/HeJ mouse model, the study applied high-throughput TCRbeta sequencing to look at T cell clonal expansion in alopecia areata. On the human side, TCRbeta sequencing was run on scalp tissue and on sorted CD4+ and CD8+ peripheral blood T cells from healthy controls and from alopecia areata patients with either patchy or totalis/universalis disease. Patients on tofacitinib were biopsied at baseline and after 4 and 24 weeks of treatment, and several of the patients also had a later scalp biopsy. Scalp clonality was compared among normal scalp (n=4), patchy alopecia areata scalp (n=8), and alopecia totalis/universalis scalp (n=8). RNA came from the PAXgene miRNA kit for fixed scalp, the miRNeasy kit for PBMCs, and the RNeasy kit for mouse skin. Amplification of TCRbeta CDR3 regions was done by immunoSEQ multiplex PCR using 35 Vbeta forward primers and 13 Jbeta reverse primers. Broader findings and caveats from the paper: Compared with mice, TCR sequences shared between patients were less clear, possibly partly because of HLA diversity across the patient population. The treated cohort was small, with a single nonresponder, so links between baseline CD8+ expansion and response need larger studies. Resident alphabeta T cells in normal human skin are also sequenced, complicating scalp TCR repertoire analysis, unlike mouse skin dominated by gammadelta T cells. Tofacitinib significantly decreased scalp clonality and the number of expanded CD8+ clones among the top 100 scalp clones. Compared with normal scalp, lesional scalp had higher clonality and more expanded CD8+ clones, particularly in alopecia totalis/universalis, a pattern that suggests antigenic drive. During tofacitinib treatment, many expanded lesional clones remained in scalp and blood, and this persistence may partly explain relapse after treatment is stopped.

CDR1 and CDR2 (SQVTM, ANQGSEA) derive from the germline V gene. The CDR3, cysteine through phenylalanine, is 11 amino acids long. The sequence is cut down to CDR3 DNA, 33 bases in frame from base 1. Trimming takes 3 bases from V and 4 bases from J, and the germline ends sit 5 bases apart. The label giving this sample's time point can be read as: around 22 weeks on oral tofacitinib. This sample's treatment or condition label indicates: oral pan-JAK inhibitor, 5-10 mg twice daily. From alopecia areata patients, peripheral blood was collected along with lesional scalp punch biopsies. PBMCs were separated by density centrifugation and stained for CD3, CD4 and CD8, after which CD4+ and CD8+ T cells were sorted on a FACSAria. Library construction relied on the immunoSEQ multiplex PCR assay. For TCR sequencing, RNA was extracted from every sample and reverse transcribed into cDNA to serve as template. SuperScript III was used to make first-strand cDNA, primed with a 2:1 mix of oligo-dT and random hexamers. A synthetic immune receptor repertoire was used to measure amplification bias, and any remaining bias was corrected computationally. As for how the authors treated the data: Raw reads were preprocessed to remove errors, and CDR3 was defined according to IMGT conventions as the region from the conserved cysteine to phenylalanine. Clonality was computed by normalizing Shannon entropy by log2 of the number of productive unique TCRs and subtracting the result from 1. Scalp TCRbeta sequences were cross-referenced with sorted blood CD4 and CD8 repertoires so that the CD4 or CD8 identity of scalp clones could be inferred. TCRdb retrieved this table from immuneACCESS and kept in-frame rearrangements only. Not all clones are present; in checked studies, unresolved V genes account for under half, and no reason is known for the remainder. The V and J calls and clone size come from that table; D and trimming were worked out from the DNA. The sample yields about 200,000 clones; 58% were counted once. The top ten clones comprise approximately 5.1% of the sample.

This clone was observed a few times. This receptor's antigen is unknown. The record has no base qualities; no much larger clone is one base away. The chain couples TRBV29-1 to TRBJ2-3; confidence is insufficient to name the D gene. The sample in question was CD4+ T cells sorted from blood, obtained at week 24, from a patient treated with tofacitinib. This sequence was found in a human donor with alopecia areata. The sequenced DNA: TGCAGCGTTGAGTGGCCAGATACGCAGTATTTT. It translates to CSVEWPDTQYF.